This T cell receptor beta chain was obtained from a study of shared clonotypes between healthy human individuals. Trimming removed 0 bases from V and 0 bases from J, with 10 bases in between. Germline assignment: CDR1 SGHTA and CDR2 FQGNSA. CDR3 length: 16 amino acids. The method was immunoSEQ multiplex PCR; TCRdb's version includes in-frame clones alone and lacks a portion of them. The table shows a few million clones, with approximately 95% occurring only once. Sequenced: naive CD4+ T cells from PBMCs. The subset here: CD45RA+ positively selected. This receptor was identified in a man between 18 and 35 years old in good health. Some clones in this sample may be carry-over from other donors' samples. The chain uses TRBV7-2 and TRBJ2-3; D is unresolved. The CDR3 DNA follows: TGTGCCAGCAGCTTAGCGGAAAGGTGGAGCACAGATACGCAGTATTTT. It translates to CASSLAERWSTDTQYF.